This passage covers 9 T cell receptor beta chains from one sample sequenced in a study of T cell responses to AZD1222 COVID-19 vaccine. Here immunoSEQ multiplex PCR was the method, and the copy in TCRdb shows in-frame clones only, minus some. The sample holds about 89,000 clones; 75% to 90% are singletons and the top ten take roughly 5%. The sample in question was peripheral blood, obtained 28 days after the second AZD1222 dose. These receptors were taken from an adult who received the AZD1222 COVID-19 vaccine.

The chain joins TRBV25-1 to TRBJ1-1, with 8 bases that match TRBD1. Germline V gives CDR1 MGHDK, CDR2 SYGVNS. Trimming took 6 bases from V and 1 from J; bases not matched to a gene: 4. The CDR3 sequence is 14 residues long. CDR3 DNA: TGTGCCAGCAGGTTCACAGGGGGGAACACTGAAGCTTTCTTT. This sequence encodes CASRFTGGNTEAFF.

The chain employs TRBV7-3 and TRBJ2-3, with 13 bases fitting TRBD2. The CDR3 sequence is 15 residues long. Germline assignment: CDR1 SGHTA and CDR2 FQGTGA. V dropped 4 bases and J dropped 3; count of bases not matched to a gene: 1. DNA of the CDR3: TGTGCCAGCAGCTCGGGACTAGCGGGAACAGATACGCAGTATTTT. It specifies CASSSGLAGTDTQYF.

This rearrangement joins TRBV11-3 to TRBJ2-5; perhaps TRBD1 as D (6 bases). Germline-derived CDR1 and CDR2 are SGHNT and YENEEA. V lost 5 bases to trimming and J lost 4 bases, with 17 bases between them. This CDR3 is 15 amino acids long. In DNA form, the CDR3 reads TGTGCCAGCAGCCCGTCACTGGGGGCACGAGAGACCCAGTACTTC. It yields the protein CASSPSLGARETQYF.

The chain couples TRBV19 to TRBJ1-2; D gene uncertain. Germline CDR1 and CDR2: LNHDA and SQIVND (reference sequence). CDR3 length: 13 amino acids. Trimming stripped 3 bases from V and 1 base from J, with 6 bases between. The CDR3 region is CASSILINYGYTF. The CDR3 region has the DNA TGTGCCAGTAGTATCCTAATTAACTATGGCTACACCTTC.

At least ten counts were recorded for this clone. The chain combines TRBV28 with TRBJ1-2; D might be TRBD1 (6 bases). Trimming took 4 bases from V and 5 from J, leaving 11 bases between them. The germline CDR1 and CDR2 sequences are MDHEN and SYDVKM. The CDR3 contains 13 residues. In DNA, the CDR3 is TGTGCCAGCAGTTGGCGAGGGGGGTATGGCTACACCTTC. It specifies CASSWRGGYGYTF.

The genes are TRBV19 and TRBJ2-3; 10 bases are shared with TRBD2. Germline V gene sequence: CDR1 LNHDA, CDR2 SQIVND (reference sequence). This CDR3 spans 14 amino acids. The V gene end was trimmed by 5 bases and the J gene end by 10 bases; junction bases not matched to a gene: 9. The CDR3 loop reads CASSLGLALGAQYF. DNA for the CDR3: TGTGCCAGTAGTTTGGGACTAGCGTTGGGGGCGCAGTATTTT.

This clone came up once. The chain uses TRBV6-2 or TRBV6-3 and TRBJ1-4; maybe TRBD1 (6 bases). CDR3 length: 18 amino acids. The germline CDR1 and CDR2 sequences are MNHEY and SVGEGT. V was shortened by 4 bases and J by 2 bases, with 20 bases between the two germline ends. CDR3 region: CASSSGIGGGSTNEKLFF. CDR3 coding DNA: TGTGCCAGCAGTTCTGGAATTGGAGGGGGTTCCACTAATGAAAAACTGTTTTTT.

This chain uses TRBV7-2 with TRBJ1-5, with D hard to call. The CDR3 length is 13 residues. V lost 5 bases and J lost 5, with 10 bases in between. CDR1 is SGHTA and CDR2 is FQGNSA in the germline V gene. The CDR3 DNA reads as TGTGCCAGCAGCCCCGACCGGGATCAGCCCCAGCATTTT. Translated, it gives CASSPDRDQPQHF.

This clone appeared a few times. J is TRBJ2-6 and V is TRBV6-2 or TRBV6-3, with 8 bases lining up with TRBD1. From germline, CDR1 is MNHEY and CDR2 SVGEGT. CDR3 size: 15 residues. The ends lost 6 bases at V and 1 base at J; junction bases unmatched: 2. The CDR3 DNA reads TGTGCCAGCAGCGACAGGGGATCTGGGGCCAACGTCCTGACTTTC. This gives the protein CASSDRGSGANVLTF.